This T cell receptor (beta chain) was recovered during a study of T cell changes during pregnancy in multiple sclerosis. Data came from immunoSEQ multiplex PCR; TCRdb stores just in-frame clones and leaves some out. The table shows fewer than 45,000 clones, with more than 75% occurring only once. Germline assignment: CDR1 SGDLS and CDR2 YYNGEE. V lost 3 bases, J lost 2 bases, and 16 bases lay in between. The CDR3 consists of 16 residues. Material: peripheral blood, obtained in the third trimester of pregnancy. The chain employs TRBV9 and TRBJ2-3; D perhaps matches TRBD2 (5 bases). The clonotype originates from a female donor in good health, enrolled as a control in a pregnancy study. CDR3 in DNA: TGTGCCAGCAGCGCCCAAAGTCCGGGAAACACAGATACGCAGTATTTT. This translates into CASSAQSPGNTDTQYF.